This T cell receptor beta chain was recovered during a study of graft-versus-host responses after intestinal transplantation. As for the study in general: All recipients were given anti-thymocyte globulin induction, and tacrolimus and steroids were then administered for 2 to 4 years.

Details on this clone: Its antigen is not identified.

Libraries were prepared by immunoSEQ multiplex PCR; TCRdb keeps only in-frame clonotypes and omits some of them. The top ten hold 0.39% of the sample, which has around 67,000 clones, about 80% seen once. In germline, CDR1 is SGHNT, CDR2 YENEEA. V lost 3 bases to trimming and J lost 7 bases, with 13 bases between them. The CDR3 loop spans 14 amino acids. General study results and limits: Within the allografts of patients who had graft-donor T cell macrochimerism, graft-versus-host to host-versus-graft clonal ratios were high. HvG clone declines early post-transplant were associated with peak circulating GvH levels.

The TCR originated in a human donor who was the organ donor for an intestinal transplant. The specimen comprised unstimulated CD4+ T cells sorted from spleen or lymph node cells, sampled before transplant. The V and J genes are TRBV11-3 and TRBJ2-1, with D possibly matching TRBD2 (6 bases). In DNA form, the CDR3 reads TGTGCCAGCAGCTTGCGGGACGGAGTAAATGAGCAGTTCTTC. Translating it yields CASSLRDGVNEQFF.